The clone carrying this TCR beta chain is termed medium-sized (0.01 to 0.1%). The antigen remains unidentified. CDR1 is SGHTA and CDR2 is FQGNSA in the germline V gene. The CDR3 totals 13 residues. With V trimmed by 3 bases and J by 12 bases, 8 bases remained unmatched. This entry is derived from a study of read filtering for tumor transcriptome and immune sequencing. As for the study in general: TCR-mapped reads were about 3.5 to 10.27 million with IR-seq versus about 85 to 1,300 with RNA-seq.

From approximately 430 ng of RNA, a library with molecular barcoded alpha/delta and beta/gamma adaptors was made. Each CDR3 protein gets one entry after TCRdb re-called the reads with MiXCR. The profile shows about 130,000 distinct CDR3 sequences, about 13% of them singletons. Whole-study findings and limits: Dropping single-read clonotypes raised IR-seq and RNA-seq shared-clonotype correlation. The CD138-negative fraction was mixed bone marrow immune cells, not pure T cells. Approximately 80% of IR-seq clonotypes had one read, totaling around 4% of reads; RNA-seq: 74.6% and 44.6%.

This sequence originates from a donor at least 40 years old with multiple myeloma. Sequencing input: a population of CD138-negative cells sorted from bone marrow. This chain links TRBV7-2 with TRBJ2-1, with 7 positions matching TRBD2. The CDR3: CASSFGGSAGQFF. For the CDR3, the DNA is TGTGCCAGCAGCTTCGGCGGGAGCGCCGGGCAGTTCTTC.